This T cell receptor beta chain was identified during a study of radiotherapy plus CTLA-4 blockade in lung cancer (dated by TCRdb to between 2017 and 2018). Study-wide context: Objective responses occurred in more than 15% of enrolled patients, and over 30% achieved disease control.

Concerning this clone itself: The clone's antigen remains unknown. No base qualities exist here, and no much larger clone lies one base off it.

The study tested focal radiation therapy combined with CTLA-4 blockade (ipilimumab) in patients with chemo-refractory metastatic non-small-cell lung cancer. Library preparation employed the immunoSEQ multiplex PCR assay. TCRdb carries this immuneACCESS record with in-frame sequences only. Its versions omit some clonotypes, under half of them owing to an unresolved V gene in the studies checked, with the rest unexplained. This sample holds under 50,000 clones; just under 80% were observed only once. 20% to 25% of the sample lies in the top ten. General conclusions and limits of the study: After treatment with radiotherapy and ipilimumab, TCR clones that originated in tumors expanded in peripheral blood. The strongest predictors of response, as reported, were early dynamic changes in blood T cell clones along with a rise in serum interferon-beta after radiation.

The sequence was collected from a human donor with non-small cell lung cancer that progressed on radiotherapy plus ipilimumab. Sequencing was performed on peripheral blood, taken from a patient treated with radiotherapy plus ipilimumab.

The nucleotides read TGTGCCAGTAAGCGGACAGGGAGGGAAGTAGGTGGCTACACCTTC. It encodes CASKRTGREVGGYTF. The chain couples TRBV19 to TRBJ1-2; 8 of the junction bases match TRBD1. Via the germline V gene (reference sequence), CDR1 is LNHDA and CDR2 SQIVND. Ends trimmed: V by 7 bases, J by 7 bases; bases unmatched to a gene: 14. Inclusive of the bounding cysteine and phenylalanine, the CDR3 is 15 residues long. Just the 45-base CDR3 DNA is kept, in frame starting at base 1.